The 24 T cell receptor beta chains reported below all come from one sample, sequenced in a study of metastatic and nonmetastatic thyroid tumors. Nobody among the patients had been given any treatment before thyroid surgery. Via MiXCR, TCRdb re-called the PCR reads. Of 35,000 to 50,000 clones in the sample, roughly a fifth were seen once. The specimen was blood. The source of these receptors is a female donor with papillary thyroid cancer or a benign thyroid nodule (not recorded which). Some clones in this sample may be carry-over from other donors' samples.

As DNA, the CDR3 is TGTGCCATTTCTTTGGGAGAGAACACTGAAGCTTTCTTT. Its protein is CAISLGENTEAFF. V is TRBV6-1 and J is TRBJ1-1; no clear D gene. Germline V CDR1 and CDR2: MNHNS, SASEGT. V shed 10 bases and J shed 1 base, with 13 bases lying between them. The CDR3 has 13 amino acids.

In this sample, this clone turned up many times. This sample also contains other DNA sequences that code for the same CDR3. The gene calls are TRBV7-2 and TRBJ2-5; D gene unclear. CDR1 is SGHTA and CDR2 is FQGNSA in the germline V gene. This CDR3 has 14 amino acids. V was clipped by 5 bases and J by 4 bases, with 14 bases between them. CDR3 in amino acids: CASSLSPPRETQYF. CDR3 coding DNA: TGTGCCAGCAGCCTGAGTCCCCCCCGAGAGACCCAGTACTTC.

V gene TRBV10-3 combines with J gene TRBJ2-2; D may match TRBD1 or TRBD2 (5 bases each). V was cut by 2 bases and J by 7 bases, with 14 bases left in between. Germline CDR1 and CDR2: ENHRY and SYGVKD. CDR3 length equals 15 residues. CDR3 residues: CAISESRDLDGELFF. CDR3 bases: TGTGCCATCAGTGAGAGCAGGGACCTGGACGGGGAGCTGTTTTTT.

The J gene is TRBJ2-6, the V gene TRBV6-1, with 10 bases aligning to TRBD1. J lost 0 bases, V lost 7 bases, and 6 bases had no gene match. The CDR3 loop spans 17 amino acids. Germline V gene sequence: CDR1 MNHNS, CDR2 SASEGT. The CDR3 spells CASTRTGGLSGANVLTF. The CDR3 DNA sequence: TGTGCCAGCACCAGGACAGGGGGTCTCTCTGGGGCCAACGTCCTGACTTTC.

This clone occurred a few times. The V call is TRBV19, the J call TRBJ2-1; D might be TRBD1 (5 bases). The germline gives CDR1 LNHDA, CDR2 SQIVND (reference sequence). Deletions cut 2 bases from V and 5 bases from J, with 10 bases between. The CDR3 is 14 amino acids. The CDR3 protein is CASSIITGDNEQFF. For the CDR3, the DNA is TGTGCCAGTAGTATAATCACAGGTGACAATGAGCAGTTCTTC.

This clone was recorded at least ten times. The V call is TRBV12-3 or TRBV12-4, the J call TRBJ2-1; D gene unclear. With 2 bases removed from V and 6 bases from J, the gap between germline ends came to 2 bases. The CDR3 has 11 residues. CDR3 DNA sequence: TGTGCCAGCAGTTTACGCAATGAGCAGTTCTTC. Translation: CASSLRNEQFF.

This clone was seen repeatedly, ten times or more. Other DNA sequences from this sample encode an identical CDR3 as well. The chain has TRBV20-1 and TRBJ2-5; weak D call: TRBD2 (6 bases). Per the germline V gene, CDR1 is DFQATT and CDR2 is SNEGSKA (reference sequence). The CDR3 runs 14 residues. Trimming left V 6 bases short and J 3 bases short, with 17 bases between. CDR3 DNA sequence: TGCAGTGCCCGCCGGCGGGAAGGGGAAGAGACCCAGTACTTC. It yields the protein CSARRREGEETQYF.

Points on this clone: The junction does not match germline at one end; this may be a read error. CDR3 sequence reads: CASSLETSVEQYF. In nucleotides, the CDR3 is TGTGCCAGCAGCCTAGAGACTAGCGTGGAGCAGTACTTC. The chain couples TRBV11-2 to TRBJ2-7; TRBD2 aligns across 8 bases. From germline, CDR1 is SGHAT and CDR2 FQNNGV. The CDR3 runs to 13 residues.

The rearrangement joins TRBV6-1 to TRBJ2-6; D gene uncertain. CDR3 length: 16 amino acids. The germline gives CDR1 MNHNS, CDR2 SASEGT. V was trimmed by 7 bases and J by 0 bases, leaving 13 bases between them. CDR3 DNA sequence: TGTGCCAGCATCCCCGACGTCGGCTCTGGGGCCAACGTCCTGACTTTC. It yields the protein CASIPDVGSGANVLTF.

This clone was seen ten or more times. The V gene is TRBV7-3, the J gene TRBJ2-1; TRBD2 aligns across 7 bases. CDR1 is SGHTA and CDR2 is FQGTGA in the germline V gene. CDR3 size: 15 residues. Unmatched junction bases numbered 0, after V lost 1 base and J lost 0 bases. CDR3: CASSLSGSSYNEQFF. The CDR3 DNA is TGTGCCAGCAGCTTAAGCGGGAGCTCCTACAATGAGCAGTTCTTC. Filled out from reference TRBV7-3 and TRBJ2-1, the complete variable domain reads GAGVSQTPSNKVTEKGKYVELRCDPISGHTALYWYRQSLGQGPEFLIYFQGTGAADDSGLPNDRFFAVRPEGSVSTLKIQRTERGDSAVYLCASSLSGSSYNEQFFGPGTRLTVL.

This clone has ten or more counts. V usage is TRBV20-1 and J usage is TRBJ2-2, with 7 positions matching TRBD2. The CDR3 is made up of 11 amino acids. The V gene end was trimmed by 5 bases and the J gene end by 15 bases; junction bases not matched to a gene: 9. The V gene's germline CDR1 is DFQATT and CDR2 SNEGSKA (reference sequence). In DNA form, the CDR3 reads TGCAGTGCTCACGAGGCAGGGAGGGTGTTTTTT. Translated, it gives CSAHEAGRVFF.

This clone was seen at least ten times. CDR3 DNA: TGCAGCGTCCCCAACAGGGGGGAGGGTTGGGGGGAGCAGTTCTTC. Translating gives CSVPNRGEGWGEQFF. The chain uses TRBV29-1 and TRBJ2-1; D might be TRBD1 (8 bases). This CDR3 has 15 residues. In germline, CDR1 is SQVTM, CDR2 ANQGSEA. V was pared by 6 bases and J by 10 bases, with 25 bases between.

This clone was counted ten times or more. The rearrangement links TRBV15 to TRBJ1-2, with no clear D. The CDR3 is made up of 15 amino acids. Trimming left V 3 bases short and J 6 bases short, with 17 bases between. Germline V CDR1 and CDR2: LNHNV, YYDKDF (reference sequence). The CDR3 loop is CATSSSRAPVDGYTF. The CDR3 coding sequence is TGTGCCACCAGCAGTTCGAGAGCCCCGGTCGATGGCTACACCTTC.

This clone has a count of ten or more. The chain combines TRBV4-1 with TRBJ2-3, with 9 positions matching TRBD2. Germline V gene sequence: CDR1 MGHRA, CDR2 YSYEKL. This CDR3 has 16 amino acids. Trimming removed 3 bases from V and 5 bases from J; junction bases left unmatched: 9. CDR3 bases: TGCGCCAGCAGCCACCAACTAGCGGGCTTGGGAGATACGCAGTATTTT. Translation gives CASSHQLAGLGDTQYF.

This clone was observed at least ten times. This chain links TRBV28 with TRBJ1-1; D is unclear. CDR1 MDHEN and CDR2 SYDVKM come from the germline V gene. This CDR3 is 14 amino acids long. Trimming left V 6 bases short and J 1 base short, with 12 bases between. The CDR3 is CASSPPAWNTEAFF. The CDR3 DNA sequence: TGTGCCAGCAGCCCCCCAGCGTGGAACACTGAAGCTTTCTTT.

The table lists this clone with many counts. This rearrangement joins TRBV6-1 to TRBJ1-5, with unresolved D. From germline, CDR1 is MNHNS and CDR2 SASEGT. CDR3 size: 11 residues. V was trimmed by 6 bases and J by 4 bases, leaving 4 bases between them. Written as DNA, the CDR3 is TGTGCCAGCAGCTCTAATCAGCCCCAGCATTTT. As protein: CASSSNQPQHF.

This clone showed up many times. The rearrangement uses TRBV20-1 and TRBJ2-3; 8 positions agree with TRBD1. Germline values: CDR1 DFQATT, CDR2 SNEGSKA (reference sequence). V was clipped by 5 bases and J by 1 base; unmatched bases: 11. This CDR3 contains 16 residues. CDR3 coding DNA: TGCAGTGCTGACCTTAATCAGGGGGCCCGCACAGATACGCAGTATTTT. Encoded protein: CSADLNQGARTDTQYF.

Details on this clone: A read error may be the cause here, since a much bigger clone is one base away. The V gene is TRBV10-3, the J gene TRBJ1-1; no definite D call. The V gene lost 9 bases and the J gene lost 3 bases, with 17 bases spanning the gap. CDR3 length: 14 residues. CDR1 is ENHRY, CDR2 SYGVKD, per germline. This CDR3 is CAILDPVKDTEAFF. In DNA, the CDR3 is TGTGCCATATTGGACCCGGTGAAGGACACTGAAGCTTTCTTT.

V gene TRBV11-1 combines with J gene TRBJ2-7; D gene uncertain. The germline V gene has CDR1 SGHAT and CDR2 FQDESV (reference sequence). Trimming cost V 0 bases and J 5 bases, with 26 bases left between them. The CDR3 runs to 19 residues. The CDR3 DNA is TGTGCCAGCAGCTTAGCATATCTCGGCGGCGTGAGGACCTCACACGAGCAGTACTTC. This translates into CASSLAYLGGVRTSHEQYF. Complete variable domain (other parts from reference TRBV11-1 and TRBJ2-7): EAEVAQSPRYKITEKSQAVAFWCDPISGHATLYWYRQILGQGPELLVQFQDESVVDDSQLPKDRFSAERLKGVDSTLKIQPAELGDSAMYLCASSLAYLGGVRTSHEQYFGPGTRLTVT.

The chain recombines TRBV18 with TRBJ2-3, with 8 positions matching TRBD2. Germline values: CDR1 KGHSH, CDR2 LQKENI. The CDR3 sequence is 17 residues long. V lost 0 bases to trimming and J lost 3 bases; unmatched junction nucleotides: 8. CDR3 in amino acids: CASSPPGTSRGTDTQYF. In DNA form, the CDR3 reads TGTGCCAGCTCACCACCCGGGACTAGTAGAGGGACAGATACGCAGTATTTT.

V gene TRBV7-3 combines with J gene TRBJ2-3; D ambiguous. Between the trimmed V and J ends, which lost 5 bases and 3 bases, there was a span of 9 bases. CDR3 length equals 13 residues. CDR1 and CDR2 from the germline V gene are SGHTA and FQGTGA. The CDR3 DNA follows: TGTGCCAGCAGCAGGGCGAGGACAGATACGCAGTATTTT. This gives the protein CASSRARTDTQYF.

This clone was seen ten or more times. This chain uses TRBV10-2 with TRBJ2-7, with D uncertain. CDR1 is WSHSY and CDR2 is SAAADI in the germline V gene. Trimming removed 6 bases from V and 0 bases from J, with 9 bases in between. The CDR3 is made up of 13 amino acids. The CDR3 is CASRQTVSYEQYF. In nucleotides, the CDR3 is TGCGCCAGCAGACAGACGGTCTCCTACGAGCAGTACTTC.

The chain employs TRBV5-6 and TRBJ1-2, with TRBD1 as a possible D gene (6 bases). The CDR3 consists of 18 residues. The germline V gene encodes CDR1 SGHDT and CDR2 YYEEEE. The V gene lost 4 bases and the J gene lost 0 bases, with 22 bases spanning the gap. CDR3 coding DNA: TGTGCCAGCAGCCCCCCCCGCAGGGGTTTATTAGCTAACTATGGCTACACCTTC. It yields the protein CASSPPRRGLLANYGYTF.

The rearrangement links TRBV20-1 to TRBJ2-1; D possibly corresponds to TRBD1 (6 bases). The ends were cut back, 4 bases at V and 6 bases at J, with 16 bases in the middle. The CDR3 is 14 residues long. Per the germline V gene, CDR1 is DFQATT and CDR2 is SNEGSKA (reference sequence). DNA of the CDR3: TGCAGTGCTATCAGGGGCCTTTCAGGCAATGAGCAGTTCTTC. Translated: CSAIRGLSGNEQFF.